This T cell receptor beta chain was profiled in a study of OX40 agonist ivuxolimab in advanced cancers. About the study: The dose-escalation cohort had hepatocellular carcinoma, melanoma, renal cell or head and neck cancer.

Turning to this clone: The antigen is undetermined.

Assay used: immunoSEQ multiplex PCR; TCRdb lists only in-frame clones, some missing. The sample has around 70,000 clones; 81% are singletons. The CDR3 is 12 amino acids. Germline V gene lookup returns CDR1 SQVTM and CDR2 ANQGSEA. Germline trimming cut 6 bases from V and 3 bases from J; bases unmatched to any gene: 2. Study-wide results and limits: Averaging showed that CD8+ T cells had more expanded clones than CD4+ did.

Blood was sampled at baseline, cycle 4 day 1, and cycle 7 day 1. The specimen was CD4+ or CD8+ T cells sorted from blood, collected in a trial of the OX40 agonist ivuxolimab. The TCR sequence derives from an adult with an advanced solid tumor such as melanoma, head and neck, liver or kidney cancer. The V gene is TRBV29-1, the J gene TRBJ2-7; TRBD1 aligns across 10 bases. The CDR3 loop reads CSVGQGVYEQYF. Here the CDR3 DNA reads TGCAGCGTCGGACAGGGGGTCTACGAGCAGTACTTC.